These 22 T cell receptor beta chains share one sample of origin, sequenced in a study of shared clonotypes between healthy human individuals. Only in-frame clones appear in the TCRdb table, and some are missing; sequencing was by immunoSEQ multiplex PCR. The sample yields over 850,000 clones, about four fifths seen once. The sequencing sample was made of memory CD4+ T cells from PBMCs. Subset defined: CD45RA-negative fraction. Receptors originate from a man between 18 and 29 years old in good health. Some clones in this sample may be carry-over from other donors' samples.

This clone was seen only once. The chain is built from TRBV28 and TRBJ2-5; 9 bases are a match to TRBD1. The end of the DNA aligns better with TRBJ2-7, so the J call may be wrong. This CDR3 spans 16 amino acids. Per germline, CDR1 MDHEN and CDR2 SYDVKM. CDR3 region: CASSLLDGTGLYEQYF. The CDR3 bases are TGTGCCAGCAGTTTATTAGACGGGACAGGGCTCTACGAGCAGTACTTC.

This clone appeared once. This chain connects TRBV7-2 to TRBJ2-2; D possibly corresponds to TRBD2 (5 bases). The germline CDR1 and CDR2 sequences are SGHTA and FQGNSA. The CDR3 runs to 18 residues. Trimming left V 2 bases short and J 4 bases short, with 20 bases between. The CDR3 region is CASSLKPTRTGGTGELFF. The CDR3 region has the DNA TGTGCCAGCAGCTTAAAACCCACTAGAACTGGAGGCACCGGGGAGCTGTTTTTT.

The chain combines TRBV5-6 with TRBJ1-2; TRBD1 matches at 8 bases. CDR1 is SGHDT, CDR2 YYEEEE, per germline. After removal of 3 bases from V and 4 bases from J, the junction contained 8 bases not matched to a gene. The length of the CDR3 is 15 residues. The CDR3 DNA follows: TGTGCCAGCAGCTGGAAGTCAGGGGGCGGCTATGGCTACACCTTC. Encoded protein: CASSWKSGGGYGYTF.

The chain links TRBV11-3 to TRBJ2-3, with 7 positions matching TRBD2. The CDR3 runs to 16 residues. CDR1 is SGHNT, CDR2 YENEEA, per germline. V shed 5 bases, J shed 1 base, and the junction held 9 bases outside the gene matches. The CDR3: CASSGGSIRGTDTQYF. CDR3 nucleotides: TGTGCCAGCAGCGGCGGGAGCATAAGGGGCACAGATACGCAGTATTTT.

This clone was found a few times. V usage is TRBV5-1 and J usage is TRBJ2-7; 11 bases map to TRBD1. The length of the CDR3 is 20 residues. With V trimmed by 0 bases and J by 1 base, 15 bases remained unmatched. Germline CDR1 SGHRS, CDR2 YFSETQ. CDR3 sequence reads: CASSLAGFGTGGLKSYEQYF. CDR3 DNA: TGCGCCAGCAGCTTGGCCGGTTTTGGGACAGGGGGACTTAAATCCTACGAGCAGTACTTC.

This clone was recorded only once. The V gene is TRBV21-1, the J gene TRBJ1-5; TRBD1 is taken as the D call from the table, unchecked against the DNA. TRBV21-1 is reported as a pseudogene. The CDR3 covers 16 residues. In nucleotides, the CDR3 is TGTGCCAGCAGCTTGGGACAGGGGTATAGCAATCAGCCCCAGCATTTT. As protein: CASSLGQGYSNQPQHF.

The chain uses TRBV19 and TRBJ1-2; D might be TRBD1 (5 bases). Germline V gene sequence: CDR1 LNHDA, CDR2 SQIVND (reference sequence). The CDR3 contains 13 residues. V dropped 5 bases and J dropped 8 bases, with 15 bases sitting between them. CDR3 DNA: TGTGCCAGTAGTCCGACGGGGGTTATGGGCTACACCTTC. Its translation: CASSPTGVMGYTF.

Here the CDR3 DNA reads TGTGCCAGCAGCAAAGACGCGAGTAGGGGGCTTCCACACCACGAGCAGTACTTC. It yields the protein CASSKDASRGLPHHEQYF. The V and J genes are TRBV21-1 and TRBJ2-7; whether TRBD1, the table's D call, matches the DNA was not checked. TRBV21-1 corresponds to a pseudogene. The CDR3 extends over 18 amino acids.

The chain links TRBV19 to TRBJ2-1; TRBD2 agrees at 10 bases. After removal of 5 bases from V and 5 bases from J, the junction contained 6 bases not matched to a gene. Germline CDR1 is LNHDA and CDR2 is SQIVND (reference sequence). The CDR3 covers 15 residues. CDR3 in DNA: TGTGCCAGTAGTCTCTGGACTAGCGGAAACAATGAGCAGTTCTTC. This codes for CASSLWTSGNNEQFF.

V is TRBV2 and J is TRBJ1-4; 8 nucleotides line up with TRBD1. Germline V gene sequence: CDR1 SNHLY, CDR2 FYNNEI. V dropped 3 bases and J dropped 6; count of bases not matched to a gene: 6. The CDR3 is 15 residues long. The CDR3 nucleotides read TGTGCCAGCAGTGACCGGGGACAGGTTTATGAAAAACTGTTTTTT. Protein: CASSDRGQVYEKLFF.

There are a few counts of this clone. V usage is TRBV20-1 and J usage is TRBJ2-1, with D maybe TRBD2 (6 bases). V was pared by 4 bases and J by 10 bases, with 11 bases between. Germline loops: CDR1 DFQATT, CDR2 SNEGSKA (reference sequence). CDR3 length: 11 amino acids. CDR3: CSATEGREQFF. CDR3 sequence (DNA): TGCAGTGCTACAGAGGGGAGGGAGCAGTTCTTC.

To note about this clone: The junction departs from germline at one end; a sequencing error may be responsible. The genes are TRBV19 and TRBJ1-2; D is undetermined. This CDR3 has 13 amino acids. Germline assignment: CDR1 LNHDA and CDR2 SQIVND (reference sequence). CDR3 amino acids: CASESYDEAGYTF. The CDR3 nucleotides are TGCGCCAGTGAGTCATATGACGAAGCTGGCTACACCTTC.

This clone showed up just a few times. This CDR3 reads CATSREWQGDQPQHF. The CDR3 DNA reads TGTGCCACCAGCAGAGAGTGGCAGGGCGATCAGCCCCAGCATTTT. The chain carries TRBV15 and TRBJ1-5, with TRBD1 as a possible D gene (5 bases). The CDR3 runs 15 residues. The V and J ends lost 0 bases and 5 bases respectively, with 11 bases between them. Germline values: CDR1 LNHNV, CDR2 YYDKDF (reference sequence).

This chain links TRBV5-1 with TRBJ2-2; the match to TRBD2 covers 7 bases. V was clipped by 10 bases and J by 0 bases; unmatched bases: 9. Germline assignment: CDR1 SGHRS and CDR2 YFSETQ. The CDR3 has 15 amino acids. The CDR3 DNA reads as TGCGCCGTATCGACGGGGGGAGCGAACACCGGGGAGCTGTTTTTT. It is translated as CAVSTGGANTGELFF.

The chain is built from TRBV15 and TRBJ2-6; a weak D match, TRBD2 (7 bases). Germline CDR1 reads LNHNV; CDR2 reads YYDKDF (reference sequence). Trimming removed 0 bases at V and 0 bases at J, with 9 bases between. CDR3 length: 17 amino acids. As DNA, the CDR3 is TGTGCCACCAGCAGAGATGGGGGGGCCTCTGGGGCCAACGTCCTGACTTTC. It specifies CATSRDGGASGANVLTF.

The J gene is TRBJ2-5, the V gene TRBV5-8; 12 bases are a match to TRBD2. V lost 6 bases, J lost 5 bases, and 14 bases stayed unmatched. CDR1 SGHTS and CDR2 YDEGEE come from the germline V gene. The CDR3 runs to 17 residues. The CDR3 DNA is TGTGCCAGCACCCTGGGCCGACTAGCGGGAGTGGTGGAGACCCAGTACTTC. Encoded protein: CASTLGRLAGVVETQYF. The complete variable domain, with remaining parts taken from reference TRBV5-8 and TRBJ2-5, reads EAGVTQSPTHLIKTRGQQATLRCSPISGHTSVYWYQQALGLGLQFLLWYDEGEERNRGNFPPRFSGRQFPNYSSELNVNALELEDSALYLCASTLGRLAGVVETQYFGPGTRLLVL.

At least ten counts were recorded for this clone. The chain recombines TRBV28 with TRBJ2-2; TRBD2 aligns across 8 bases. The germline gives CDR1 MDHEN, CDR2 SYDVKM. The CDR3 runs to 14 residues. J gave up 3 bases and V 10 bases, and 7 bases lay outside the gene matches. CDR3 DNA: TGTGCCACCGCCGGGACTAGGGACACCGGGGAGCTGTTTTTT. Protein sequence: CATAGTRDTGELFF.

The rearrangement links TRBV5-1 to TRBJ2-7, with D possibly being TRBD2 (6 bases). Germline V CDR1 and CDR2: SGHRS, YFSETQ. Trimming cost V 1 base and J 3 bases, with 8 bases left between them. The CDR3 length is 13 residues. The CDR3 loop is CASSLTSYYEQYF. For the CDR3, the DNA is TGCGCCAGCAGCTTGACTAGCTACTACGAGCAGTACTTC. Variable domain in full (rest from reference TRBV5-1 and TRBJ2-7): KAGVTQTPRYLIKTRGQQVTLSCSPISGHRSVSWYQQTPGQGLQFLFEYFSETQRNKGNFPGRFSGRQFSNSRSEMNVSTLELGDSALYLCASSLTSYYEQYFGPGTRLTVT.

The table lists this clone with a count of one. The V and J genes are TRBV7-2 and TRBJ2-7, with 9 positions matching TRBD2. The trim removed 1 base at V and 10 bases at J, leaving 8 bases unmatched. This CDR3 is 14 amino acids long. Germline assignment: CDR1 SGHTA and CDR2 FQGNSA. The chain's CDR3 is CASSLEVTSGDQYF. The CDR3 DNA reads as TGTGCCAGCAGCTTAGAGGTGACTAGCGGCGACCAGTACTTC.

A word on this clone: Within the sample, other DNA sequences also encode this same CDR3. The chain couples TRBV28 to TRBJ1-4, with 7 bases that match TRBD1. From germline, CDR1 is MDHEN and CDR2 SYDVKM. CDR3 length equals 14 residues. Germline trimming cut 3 bases from V and 3 bases from J; bases unmatched to any gene: 1. The CDR3 loop reads CASSFRGSNEKLFF. CDR3 nucleotides: TGTGCCAGCAGTTTCAGGGGGTCTAATGAAAAACTGTTTTTT.

J is TRBJ2-3 and V is TRBV30; possibly TRBD1 or TRBD2 for D (5 bases each). The V and J ends lost 3 bases and 0 bases respectively, with 16 bases between them. Germline CDR1 is GTSNPN and CDR2 is SVGIG (reference sequence). The CDR3 consists of 16 residues. CDR3 nucleotides: TGTGCCTGGAGGCACAAACCGGGACGCAGCACAGATACGCAGTATTTT. Its translation: CAWRHKPGRSTDTQYF.

A word on this clone: The junction does not match germline at one end; this may be a read error. This chain links TRBV9 with TRBJ2-7; no firm D call. Germline lookup yields CDR1 SGDLS and CDR2 YYNGEE. CDR3 size: 12 residues. The CDR3 nucleotides read TGTGCCAGCAGCCCAGGTGGTTACGGGCAGTACTTC. Amino acid sequence: CASSPGGYGQYF.